A single sample is the source of the 2 T cell receptor beta chains below, sequenced in a study of blood T cell repertoires in COVID-19. Here immunoSEQ multiplex PCR was the method, and the copy in TCRdb shows in-frame clones only, minus some. Found here are roughly 280,000 clones, more than 70% of them singletons; the top ten hold about 11%. The material sequenced was peripheral blood. All receptors derive from a woman in her 30s with COVID-19, enrolled during active disease.

The rearrangement joins TRBV24-1 to TRBJ1-5; TRBD1 might be the D (5 bases). This CDR3 spans 14 amino acids. Between the trimmed V and J ends, which lost 1 base and 6 bases, there was a span of 9 bases. CDR1 KGHDR and CDR2 SFDVKD come from the germline V gene. The CDR3: CATSDFRQGQPQHF. The DNA for the CDR3 is TGTGCCACCAGTGATTTTAGGCAGGGTCAGCCCCAGCATTTT.

This rearrangement joins TRBV24-1 to TRBJ1-2; 11 nucleotides align to TRBD1. The CDR3 spans 16 residues. Germline-derived CDR1 and CDR2 are KGHDR and SFDVKD. The V and J ends lost 2 bases and 4 bases, in that order; junction bases with no gene match: 5. The CDR3 here is CATSDSGQGASYGYTF. The CDR3 region has the DNA TGTGCCACCAGTGATTCCGGACAGGGGGCGTCCTATGGCTACACCTTC.